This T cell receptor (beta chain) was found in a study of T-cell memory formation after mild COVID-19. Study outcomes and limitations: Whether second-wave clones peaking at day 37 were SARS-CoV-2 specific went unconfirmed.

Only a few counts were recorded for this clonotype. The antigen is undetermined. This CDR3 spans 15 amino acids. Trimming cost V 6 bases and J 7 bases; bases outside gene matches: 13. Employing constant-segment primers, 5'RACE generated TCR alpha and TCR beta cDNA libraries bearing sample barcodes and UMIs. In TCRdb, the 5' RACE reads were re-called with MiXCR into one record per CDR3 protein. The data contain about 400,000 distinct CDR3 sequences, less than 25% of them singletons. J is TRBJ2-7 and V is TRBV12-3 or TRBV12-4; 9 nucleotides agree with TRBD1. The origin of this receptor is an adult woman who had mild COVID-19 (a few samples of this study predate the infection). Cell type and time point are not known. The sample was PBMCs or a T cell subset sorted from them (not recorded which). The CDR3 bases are TGTGCCAGCAGCCCCGGGACAGGGAAATCAGGGGAGCAGTACTTC. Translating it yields CASSPGTGKSGEQYF.